Listed below are T cell receptor beta chains from one sample, sequenced in a study of blood T cell repertoires in COVID-19. Clones were read by immunoSEQ multiplex PCR, and TCRdb kept only the in-frame ones, dropping some. The sample consists of roughly 55,000 clones, around 73% of them appearing once. Sequencing was done on a sample of peripheral blood. These receptors were obtained from a man aged 80 or over with acute or convalescent COVID-19. Both conserved end residues are part of each CDR3. The order of the fields is D gene, V gene, clone size, J gene, CDR3 DNA, CDR3 protein. D genes are given only for firm matches. Not all rows give a size; the values are once, few, many and, for expanded clones, a class.

>TRBD2|TRBV7-8|.|TRBJ2-1
TGTGCCAGTAAATTAAGACTAGCGGGGGAAACCTACAATGAGCAGTTCTTC
CASKLRLAGETYNEQFF
>TRBD1|TRBV27|.|TRBJ1-5
TGTGCCAGCAGTTTAGAGGGACAGGTTAATCAGCCCCAGCATTTT
CASSLEGQVNQPQHF
>.|TRBV14|.|TRBJ2-5
TGTGCCAGCAGCCAAGATATGGGAGGGGGAGAGACCCAGTACTTC
CASSQDMGGGETQYF
>.|TRBV30|.|TRBJ1-4
TGTGCCTGGACCCGCCGTGCCGTCAGGGGTAATGAAAAACTGTTTTTT
CAWTRRAVRGNEKLFF
>.|TRBV21-1|.|TRBJ2-7
TGTGCCAGCAGCGATACGCGGCTACACTACGAGCAGTACTTC
CASSDTRLHYEQYF
>.|TRBV19|once|TRBJ2-3
TGTGCCAGTAGTATGGTCCAGGATACGCAGTATTTT
CASSMVQDTQYF
>.|TRBV2|.|TRBJ1-2
TGTGCCAGCAGTGAAGGCCACAGCAACTATGGCTACACCTTC
CASSEGHSNYGYTF
>TRBD1|TRBV10-1|few|TRBJ1-2
TGCGCCAGCAGATCGGGACAGCGCGAAGGAAAAGGCTACACCTTC
CASRSGQREGKGYTF
>.|TRBV7-9|once|TRBJ2-5
TGTGCCAGCAGCCCAGGGGAAAAAGAGACCCAGTACTTC
CASSPGEKETQYF
>.|TRBV5-6|.|TRBJ1-5
TGTGCCAGCAGCTTGCAGGCGCTTAGCAATCAGCCCCAGCATTTT
CASSLQALSNQPQHF
>.|TRBV30|.|TRBJ1-1
TGTGCCTGGACTCCGGTGGGGGGGCCAGCTTTCTTT
CAWTPVGGPAFF
>.|TRBV27|many|TRBJ2-2
TGTGCCAGCAGTCGGGAGCCGAACACCGGGGGGCTGTTTTTT
CASSREPNTGGLFF
>.|TRBV2|.|TRBJ1-3
TGTGCCAGCAGTGAGCAGGGAAGATTCTCTGGAAACACCATATATTTT
CASSEQGRFSGNTIYF
>TRBD2|TRBV2|.|TRBJ2-7
TGTGCCAGCAGTGAACTATTGCGGCTAGCGGGACGTGAGCAGTACTTC
CASSELLRLAGREQYF
>.|TRBV19|.|TRBJ1-3
TGTGCCAGTAGTAAAGCCCTGGACAGTCTTGGAAACACCATATATTTT
CASSKALDSLGNTIYF
>TRBD2|TRBV4-2|.|TRBJ2-3
TGTGCCAGCAGCCAAGATGGGACTAGCGGGATAGTAGCGAATACGCAGTATTTT
CASSQDGTSGIVANTQYF
>.|TRBV5-8|.|TRBJ2-1
TGTGCCAGCAGCTTGGAAATCCACTCCTACAATGAGCAGTTCTTC
CASSLEIHSYNEQFF
>TRBD1|TRBV19|.|TRBJ1-3
TGTGCCACCGAGGGACAGGGGGCGACTGGAAACACCATATATTTT
CATEGQGATGNTIYF
>TRBD1|TRBV6-5|.|TRBJ2-7
TGTGCCAGCAGGGGGCAGGGGGCGCAGGAGCAGTACTTC
CASRGQGAQEQYF
>TRBD1|TRBV3-1/TRBV3-2|.|TRBJ1-6
TGTGCCAGCAGCCAAGGGATGACAGGGCTCTCCTATAATTCACCCCTCCACTTT
CASSQGMTGLSYNSPLHF
>TRBD2|TRBV3-1/TRBV3-2|.|TRBJ2-5
TGTGCCAGCAGCCAAAGTAGCGGGGGGGCTGAGTACTTC
CASSQSSGGAEYF
>TRBD1|TRBV5-5|.|TRBJ1-5
TGTGCCAGCAGTGCCGGGACAGGGTCATTTCAGCCCCAGCATTTT
CASSAGTGSFQPQHF
>TRBD1|TRBV11-3|.|TRBJ2-1
TGTGCCAGCAGCCCCCGACAGGGGGGTCACAATGAGCAGTTCTTC
CASSPRQGGHNEQFF
>TRBD2|TRBV10-1|.|TRBJ2-7
TGCGCCAGCAGTGAAGACGGGGGGGCCATCAACGAGCAGTACTTC
CASSEDGGAINEQYF
>.|TRBV12-3/TRBV12-4|.|TRBJ2-3
TGTGCCAGCAGTTCCGGGGGAACGCAGTATTTT
CASSSGGTQYF
>.|TRBV30|once|TRBJ1-5
TGTGCCTGGAGTGTACGAGCAGGGAATCAGCCCCAGCATTTT
CAWSVRAGNQPQHF
>TRBD1|TRBV18|few|TRBJ1-3
TGTGCCAGCTCACCCTCGACAGGGATAATCTCTGGAAACACCATATATTTT
CASSPSTGIISGNTIYF
>.|TRBV4-2|.|TRBJ1-2
TGTGCCAGCAGCCAGAGGGATAAAGCATACACCTTC
CASSQRDKAYTF
>.|TRBV2|.|TRBJ2-5
TGTGCCAGCAGCAGGGACTCCCCCCAAGAGACCCAGTACTTC
CASSRDSPQETQYF
>.|TRBV2|.|TRBJ1-1
TGTGCCAGCAGTGCCCAGGGGCAGAACACTGAAGCTTTCTTT
CASSAQGQNTEAFF
>TRBD2|TRBV11-3|.|TRBJ2-1
TGTGCCAGCAGCCTTACTAGCGGGAGTTTGAATGAGCAGTTCTTC
CASSLTSGSLNEQFF
>TRBD2|TRBV6-5|few|TRBJ2-3
TGTGCCAGCAGGACCGGGACTACATCAGATACGCAGTATTTT
CASRTGTTSDTQYF
>.|TRBV10-3|.|TRBJ1-3
TGTGCCATCAGTGGGGGTTCGACAGTGAGAGTCCGAAACACCATATATTTT
CAISGGSTVRVRNTIYF
>TRBD1|TRBV5-1|.|TRBJ2-1
TGCGCCAGCAGCTGGGGACAGCCTTACAATGAGCAGTTCTTC
CASSWGQPYNEQFF
>TRBD2|TRBV7-2|.|TRBJ2-3
TGTGCCAGCAGCTCCGGGGGGGCCGAGAGAGATACGCAGTATTTT
CASSSGGAERDTQYF
>TRBD1|TRBV3-1/TRBV3-2|.|TRBJ2-7
TGTGCCAGCAGCCAAGGGTCACGTGGACAGGGGGGAACCTACGAGCAGTACTTC
CASSQGSRGQGGTYEQYF
>.|TRBV11-3|.|TRBJ1-4
TGTGCCAGCAGCTTCGGCCAAGGAGCAACTAATGAAAAACTGTTTTTT
CASSFGQGATNEKLFF
>TRBD1|TRBV13|.|TRBJ2-1
TGTGCCAGCAGCTCCCTACTCAGACAGGGGGCGAATTACAATGAGCAGTTCTTC
CASSSLLRQGANYNEQFF
>.|TRBV6-5|.|TRBJ1-3
TGTGCCAGCCAATCTGGGGCGGCTGGAAACACCATATATTTT
CASQSGAAGNTIYF
>.|TRBV28|.|TRBJ2-7
TGTGCCAGCAGTTTCGGCAGAACGGGCGAGCAGTACTTC
CASSFGRTGEQYF
>.|TRBV27|.|TRBJ1-1
TGTGCCAGCAGTTTAATCCCAGGGGCAAAAACTGAAGCTTTCTTT
CASSLIPGAKTEAFF
>TRBD1|TRBV2|.|TRBJ2-3
TGTGCCAGCAGTGTGGTAGGGCGGACAGGGGGCGATACGCAGTATTTT
CASSVVGRTGGDTQYF